The TCR beta chain described here comes from a study of response to subunit inactivated influenza vaccine. One entry per CDR3 protein, called by TCRdb with MiXCR from the RT-PCR reads. The table lists 150,000 to 200,000 distinct CDR3 sequences, approximately 11% of them singletons. CDR1 LGHNA and CDR2 YNFKEQ come from the germline V gene. This CDR3 region has 12 residues. V was pared by 1 base and J by 8 bases, with 8 bases between. The chain uses TRBV4-2 and TRBJ1-2; TRBD1 is a possible D gene (5 bases). The sample here was non-naive T cells sorted from PBMCs, taken 45 days after vaccination. The TCR originated in a man aged 45-65 years who received an inactivated influenza vaccine. CDR3 region: CASSQVDSGYTF. The CDR3, as DNA: TGTGCCAGCAGCCAAGTCGACAGCGGCTACACCTTC.